This T cell receptor (beta chain) was identified during a study of T cell repertoires in cytomegalovirus infection. Study context: It was recently identified HLA-C-restricted and well-studied HLA-B-restricted CMV epitopes that the study used.

A word on this clonotype: Its antigen is currently unknown.

TCRdb itself ran the reads through MiXCR, one entry per CDR3 protein. The sample has roughly 500,000 distinct CDR3 sequences, 40% to 50% seen once. The CDR3 loop spans 15 amino acids. J was trimmed by 7 bases and V by 5 bases; bases with no gene match: 5. CDR1 is SGHVT, CDR2 SQSDAQ, per germline. This sequence joins TRBV7-4 and TRBJ2-2; TRBD1 aligns across 12 bases. The sequence was obtained from a human donor in good health (CMV status not recorded). Some clones in this sample may be carry-over from other donors' samples. The specimen comprised cultured PBMCs, sampled from culture after CMV antigen stimulation. CDR3 sequence reads: CASSMGQGAVGELFF. In nucleotides, the CDR3 is TGTGCCAGCAGCATGGGACAGGGGGCGGTCGGGGAGCTGTTTTTT. The whole variable domain, filled in from reference TRBV7-4 and TRBJ2-2, reads GAGVSQSPRYKVAKRGRDVALRCDSISGHVTLYWYRQTLGQGSEVLTYSQSDAQRDKSGRPSGRFSAERPERSVSTLKIQRTEQGDSAVYLCASSMGQGAVGELFFGEGSRLTVL.